The source of this T cell receptor beta chain is a study of neurological immune-mediated disorders. A remark on this clonotype: Its antigen is unknown.

One entry per CDR3 protein results from TCRdb running MiXCR on the 5' RACE reads. Of approximately 85,000 distinct CDR3 sequences listed, about 12% are singletons. Stated time point: longitudinal time-point 2. Preparation of the unsorted libraries drew on 2 million PBMCs stored at -80 C. The study's findings and limits: Expanded clones shared no CDR3 amino acid sequences across subjects, suggesting private repertoires in all groups.

V shed 4 bases, J shed 6 bases, and the junction held 10 bases outside the gene matches. CDR3 size: 15 residues. This TCR was recovered from a female donor with HTLV-1-associated myelopathy (HAM/TSP). This chain connects TRBV12-3 or TRBV12-4 to TRBJ2-7, with TRBD1 matching 9 bases. Sequenced sample: PBMCs. The CDR3 here is CASSSSGTGRSEQYF. The CDR3 DNA follows: TGTGCCAGCAGTTCTTCCGGGACAGGGCGCTCCGAGCAGTACTTC.